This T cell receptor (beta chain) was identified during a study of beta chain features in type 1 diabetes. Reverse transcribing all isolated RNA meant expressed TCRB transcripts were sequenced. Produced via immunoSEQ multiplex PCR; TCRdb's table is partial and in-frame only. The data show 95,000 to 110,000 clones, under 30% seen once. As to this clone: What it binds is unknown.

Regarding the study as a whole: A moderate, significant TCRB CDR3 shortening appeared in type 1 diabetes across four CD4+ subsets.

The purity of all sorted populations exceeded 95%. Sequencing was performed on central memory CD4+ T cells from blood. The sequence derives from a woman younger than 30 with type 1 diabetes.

The CDR3 loop is CASSLQTSGSGDEQFF. CDR3 bases: TGTGCCAGCAGCCTTCAAACTAGCGGGAGTGGCGATGAGCAGTTCTTC. The chain carries TRBV4-2 and TRBJ2-1; 11 nucleotides line up with TRBD2. After removal of 4 bases from V and 8 bases from J, the junction contained 10 bases not matched to a gene. The CDR3 is 16 residues long. Germline V gene data show CDR1 as LGHNA and CDR2 as YNFKEQ.